The following is a T cell receptor (beta chain) sequence with its context. The antigen remains unidentified. Profiled with immunoSEQ multiplex PCR; TCRdb holds only in-frame clones, not every one. The sample records 150,000 or so clones, 85% to 95% being singletons. This record belongs to a study of T cell responses to AZD1222 COVID-19 vaccine. Study-level background: Combined were second doses at about 4 or about 12 weeks. Findings of the study overall: Baseline seropositivity characterized only a handful of AZD1222 recipients.

V was trimmed by 1 base and J by 5 bases, leaving 12 bases between them. This CDR3 is built from 14 residues. Germline-derived CDR1 and CDR2 are SGHRS and YFSETQ. Sample: peripheral blood, taken on day 0 of AZD1222 vaccination. The chain employs TRBV5-1 and TRBJ1-2, with a tentative D call TRBD1 (5 bases). The TCR originated in an adult in good health. The CDR3 loop is CASSLREGRYGYTF. The DNA of the CDR3 is TGCGCCAGCAGCTTGAGGGAGGGGAGGTATGGCTACACCTTC.